This TCR beta chain was retrieved from a study of blood T cells in healthy people across ages. CDR1 is MNHEY and CDR2 is SVGEGT in the germline V gene. This CDR3 has 16 amino acids. V dropped 2 bases and J dropped 2 bases, with 13 bases sitting between them. Study findings and constraints: A greater number of naive CD4+ cells and higher diversity distinguished long-lived donors from aged donors. With naive T cell percentage, TCR beta diversity showed a strong correlation.

A J-beta primer mix and a sample-barcoded 5' primer were used in a second PCR of about 7 to 11 cycles. Via MiXCR, TCRdb re-called the 5' RACE reads, giving one row per CDR3 protein. Of approximately 1.5 million distinct CDR3 sequences in the sample, 40% to 45% were seen once. Caucasian individuals from Russia who were healthy and aged 6 to 90 acted as donors. In this sample, this clonotype turned up a few times. No antigen is known for it. Sequencing input: blood. The origin of this receptor is a woman between 18 and 30 years old in good health. J is TRBJ1-5 and V is TRBV6-2 or TRBV6-3; D gene ambiguous. CDR3 nucleotide sequence: TGTGCCAGCAGTTACGTGGATGGAATCGGCAATCAGCCCCAGCATTTT. It specifies CASSYVDGIGNQPQHF.